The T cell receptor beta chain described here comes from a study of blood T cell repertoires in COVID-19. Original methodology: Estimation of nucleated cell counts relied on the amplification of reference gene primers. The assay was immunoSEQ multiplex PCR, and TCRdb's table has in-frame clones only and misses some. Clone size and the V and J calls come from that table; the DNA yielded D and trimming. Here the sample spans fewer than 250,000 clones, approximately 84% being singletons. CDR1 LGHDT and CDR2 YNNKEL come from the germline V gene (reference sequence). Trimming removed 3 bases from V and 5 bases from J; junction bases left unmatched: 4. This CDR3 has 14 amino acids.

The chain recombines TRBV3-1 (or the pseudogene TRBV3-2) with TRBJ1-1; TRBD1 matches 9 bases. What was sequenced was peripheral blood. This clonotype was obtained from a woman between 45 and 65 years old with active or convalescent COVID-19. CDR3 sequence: CASSQQGQGTEAFF. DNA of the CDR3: TGTGCCAGCAGCCAGCAGGGACAGGGAACTGAAGCTTTCTTT.